This T cell receptor beta chain was sequenced during a study of OX40 agonist ivuxolimab in advanced cancers. Study details: Participants could have had prior anti-PD-1, anti-PD-L1 or anti-CTLA-4 therapy, and less than 45% had some.

This table comes from immunoSEQ multiplex PCR, and its TCRdb copy is limited to in-frame clones, with some not included. The top ten hold 2% to 3% of the sample, which has about 77,000 clones, about nine tenths seen once. V was trimmed by 1 base and J by 1 base, leaving 16 bases between them. This CDR3 contains 17 residues. Per germline, CDR1 LNHNV and CDR2 YYDKDF (reference sequence). The source is an adult with an advanced solid tumor such as melanoma, head and neck, liver or kidney cancer. The source was CD4+ or CD8+ T cells sorted from blood, collected in a trial of the OX40 agonist ivuxolimab. The chain links TRBV15 to TRBJ2-5; D tentatively fits TRBD1 or TRBD2 (5 bases each). The CDR3 DNA reads TGTGCCACCAGCAGAGGAGATACTGGGGGTCCCCAAGAGACCCAGTACTTC. Translating gives CATSRGDTGGPQETQYF.